The text below deals with one T cell receptor (beta chain). The data derive from a study of control samples from healthy donors and cancer patients. Sequenced by immunoSEQ multiplex PCR; TCRdb stores in-frame clones only, minus some. Found here are approximately 97,000 clones, over 85% of them singletons; the top ten hold about 3%. This CDR3 has 14 amino acids. Trimming removed 7 bases from V and 5 bases from J; junction bases left unmatched: 6. Per the germline V gene, CDR1 is MNHEY and CDR2 is SVGAGI. Sequencing was performed on blood. V gene TRBV6-5 combines with J gene TRBJ2-7; 12 bases map to TRBD1. The clonotype comes from a human donor in good health. The donor label of this sample is uncertain. DNA of the CDR3: TGTGCCAGCACCGCCGGGACAGGGGGCCACGAGCAGTACGTC. Protein: CASTAGTGGHEQYV.